The 20 T cell receptor beta chains below come from one sample, sequenced in a study of monozygotic twins with inflammatory bowel disease. From its re-call of the 5' RACE reads, TCRdb lists each CDR3 protein once, without DNA. In all, the sample yields about 380,000 distinct CDR3 sequences. Source material: blood. These receptor sequences come from a human donor with ulcerative colitis or Crohn's disease, or a healthy co-twin of an affected twin (not recorded which).

The rearrangement uses TRBV11-2 and TRBJ2-2; without DNA, the TCRdb call of TRBD1 cannot be checked. Germline lookup yields CDR1 SGHAT and CDR2 FQNNGV. The CDR3 spans 18 residues. CDR3 sequence: CASSSVPGRGPLTGELFF.

V is TRBV7-9 and J is TRBJ2-1; TCRdb gives TRBD1 as the D gene, but with no DNA this cannot be confirmed. The CDR3 is made up of 14 amino acids. Per germline, CDR1 SEHNR and CDR2 FQNEAQ (reference sequence). CDR3 amino acids: CASSLVRTANEQFF.

The chain uses TRBV7-2 and TRBJ1-1; TCRdb selects TRBD1, and the lack of DNA leaves this call unchecked. Germline assignment: CDR1 SGHTA and CDR2 FQGNSA. This CDR3 is built from 16 residues. This CDR3 is CASSRPTQGSTTEAFF. The full variable domain, with the rest looked up from reference TRBV7-2 and TRBJ1-1, is GAGVSQSPSNKVTEKGKDVELRCDPISGHTALYWYRQSLGQGLEFLIYFQGNSAPDKSGLPSDRFSAERTGGSVSTLTIQRTQQEDSAVYLCASSRPTQGSTTEAFFGQGTRLTVV.

J is TRBJ1-6 and V is TRBV20-1; the TCRdb D gene call, TRBD1, has no DNA to confirm it. The CDR3 sequence is 19 residues long. The germline V gene has CDR1 DFQATT and CDR2 SNEGSKA (reference sequence). The CDR3 is CSARDLSRGRRLNNSPLHF.

The rearrangement joins TRBV29-1 to TRBJ2-7; without DNA, the TCRdb call of TRBD1 cannot be checked. The CDR3 covers 15 residues. Germline V lookup: CDR1 SQVTM, CDR2 ANQGSEA. Here the CDR3 reads CSVIGTEESSYEQYF.

The V and J genes are TRBV20-1 and TRBJ2-7; checking the TCRdb D call of TRBD1 is not possible without DNA. Per the germline V gene, CDR1 is DFQATT and CDR2 is SNEGSKA (reference sequence). CDR3 length: 14 amino acids. The chain's CDR3 is CSAENRDRGQEQYF.

This chain joins TRBV5-5 and TRBJ1-1; checking the TCRdb D call of TRBD1 is not possible without DNA. Looked up from germline, CDR1 is SGHKS and CDR2 is YYEKEE (reference sequence). This CDR3 is built from 16 residues. The CDR3 sequence is CASSEQGPWEFTEAFF.

This chain connects TRBV2 to TRBJ1-5. The CDR3 contains 15 residues. The germline gives CDR1 SNHLY, CDR2 FYNNEI. The CDR3 protein is CASRAELYSNQPQHF.

This chain links TRBV12-3 or TRBV12-4 with TRBJ1-6; TCRdb reports TRBD1, a call that lacks DNA to check it against. This CDR3 spans 15 amino acids. CDR3 sequence: CASNIGVGGNSPLHF.

The chain links TRBV5-6 to TRBJ2-1; TCRdb names TRBD1, which stays unverified in the absence of DNA. Germline-derived CDR1 and CDR2 are SGHDT and YYEEEE. The CDR3 sequence is 16 residues long. The CDR3 region is CASSLVRDSSDNEQFF. Full variable domain (missing parts from reference TRBV5-6 and TRBJ2-1): DAGVTQSPTHLIKTRGQQVTLRCSPKSGHDTVSWYQQALGQGPQFIFQYYEEEERQRGNFPDRFSGHQFPNYSSELNVNALLLGDSALYLCASSLVRDSSDNEQFFGPGTRLTVL.

CDR3 loop: CASSSGQQNEQYF. V gene TRBV4-2 combines with J gene TRBJ2-7; TCRdb's D call of TRBD1 is untestable without DNA. Germline V gene lookup returns CDR1 LGHNA and CDR2 YNFKEQ. The CDR3 length is 13 residues.

The V and J genes are TRBV12-3 or TRBV12-4 and TRBJ2-2; the D gene TCRdb calls, TRBD1, cannot be checked with no DNA. The CDR3 runs 15 residues. CDR3 protein: CASSTGGADTGELFF.

The genes are TRBV5-1 and TRBJ2-2; as DNA is missing, the TRBD1 call by TCRdb cannot be tested. Per the germline V gene, CDR1 is SGHRS and CDR2 is YFSETQ. The CDR3 spans 14 residues. The CDR3 is CASSLDRAVGELFF.

The chain recombines TRBV5-1 with TRBJ2-7; TCRdb designates TRBD2, a call that cannot be tested without DNA. The CDR3 sequence is 15 residues long. Germline assignment: CDR1 SGHRS and CDR2 YFSETQ. CDR3 in amino acids: CASVHGGGGSYEQYF.

V usage is TRBV20-1 and J usage is TRBJ2-7. Germline values: CDR1 DFQATT, CDR2 SNEGSKA (reference sequence). The CDR3 contains 15 residues. The CDR3 sequence is CSASRIERGSYEQYF.

V usage is TRBV4-3 and J usage is TRBJ2-5; as DNA is missing, the TRBD1 call by TCRdb cannot be tested. This CDR3 spans 15 amino acids. Germline lookup yields CDR1 LGHNA and CDR2 YSLEER. The CDR3 sequence is CASSQEGGGGETQYF.

This chain uses TRBV5-1 with TRBJ2-1; there is no DNA to check the TCRdb D call of TRBD1. The CDR3 has 16 residues. CDR1 and CDR2 from the germline V gene are SGHRS and YFSETQ. The CDR3 is CASSFGTRNRLNEQFF.

This chain links TRBV5-8 with TRBJ1-3; TCRdb's assignment of TRBD1 cannot be checked, as there is no DNA. CDR3 length: 15 amino acids. The germline V gene has CDR1 SGHTS and CDR2 YDEGEE. The chain's CDR3 is CASSRDRDPGNTIYF.

The gene calls are TRBV20-1 and TRBJ1-5; no DNA is available, so the TRBD1 call from TCRdb remains unchecked. CDR1 is DFQATT and CDR2 is SNEGSKA in the germline V gene (reference sequence). The CDR3 has 16 residues. The CDR3 is CSARVTGTGANQPQHF.

The chain is built from TRBV7-6 and TRBJ1-5; the D call from TCRdb, TRBD1, cannot be confirmed without DNA. CDR1 SGHVS and CDR2 FNYEAQ come from the germline V gene. The CDR3 has 16 residues. The CDR3 region is CASSLLGQGKNQPQHF.